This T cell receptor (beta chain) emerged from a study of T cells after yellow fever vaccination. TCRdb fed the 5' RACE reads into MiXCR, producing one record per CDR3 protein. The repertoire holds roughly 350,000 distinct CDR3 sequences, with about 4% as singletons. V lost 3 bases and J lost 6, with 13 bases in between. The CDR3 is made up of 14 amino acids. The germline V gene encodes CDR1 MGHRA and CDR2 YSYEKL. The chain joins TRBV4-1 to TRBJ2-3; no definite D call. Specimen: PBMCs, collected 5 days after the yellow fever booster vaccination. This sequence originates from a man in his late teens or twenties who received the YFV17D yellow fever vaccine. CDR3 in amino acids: CASSQVGLRDTQYF. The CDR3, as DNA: TGCGCCAGCAGCCAGGTGGGCCTCCGGGATACGCAGTATTTT.